These 26 T cell receptor beta chains came from one sample sequenced in a study of cytomegalovirus exposure and HLA in healthy donors. PCR was performed using 60 Vbeta and 13 Jbeta primers. TCRdb keeps only in-frame clones here, not all; method: immunoSEQ multiplex PCR. The sample consists of some 180,000 clones, roughly three quarters of them appearing once. The material sequenced was PBMCs. These receptors were collected from a male donor in good health and CMV-seronegative.

This sequence joins TRBV6-5 and TRBJ2-7; possibly TRBD1 for D (5 bases). The length of the CDR3 is 13 residues. Germline loops: CDR1 MNHEY, CDR2 SVGAGI. V was trimmed by 5 bases and J by 12 bases, leaving 20 bases between them. The CDR3 region has the DNA TGTGCCAGCAGTGAAGTCGAGCAGGGCCCCGGGTACTTC. Translation: CASSEVEQGPGYF.

This chain uses TRBV6-6 with TRBJ2-7; 8 positions match TRBD1. Germline CDR1 reads MNHNY; CDR2 reads SVGAGI (reference sequence). The J segment lost 4 bases and the V segment lost 2 bases, leaving 1 base of the junction unmatched. The length of the CDR3 is 13 residues. This CDR3 is CASSYGTGYEQYF. In DNA form, the CDR3 reads TGTGCCAGCAGTTACGGGACAGGTTACGAGCAGTACTTC.

The rearrangement links TRBV4-3 to TRBJ2-5, with 9 bases lining up with TRBD2. The DNA end favors TRBJ2-7, so the J call may be wrong. The CDR3 covers 15 residues. CDR1 and CDR2 (germline): LGHNA, YSLEER. For the CDR3, the DNA is TGCGCCAGCAGCCAGACCCGAGCGGGGGGCTACGAGCAGTACTTC. It encodes CASSQTRAGGYEQYF.

The chain carries TRBV10-3 and TRBJ2-3; TRBD2 matches at 7 bases. This CDR3 is built from 16 residues. Germline CDR1 is ENHRY and CDR2 is SYGVKD. V lost 7 bases to trimming and J lost 0 bases; unmatched junction nucleotides: 10. This chain's CDR3 is CAIMTVGGGSTDTQYF. For the CDR3, the DNA is TGTGCCATCATGACCGTAGGCGGGGGTAGCACAGATACGCAGTATTTT.

The chain is built from TRBV29-1 and TRBJ1-1, with 7 positions matching TRBD1. V lost 4 bases, J lost 1 base, and 6 bases stayed unmatched. The CDR3 length is 14 residues. Germline V gives CDR1 SQVTM, CDR2 ANQGSEA. CDR3 DNA: TGCAGCGTTGCGGCTTGGGACAGGAACACTGAAGCTTTCTTT. Protein sequence: CSVAAWDRNTEAFF.

The V call is TRBV10-1, the J call TRBJ2-1; a weak D match, TRBD2 (7 bases). Trimming took 1 base from V and 7 from J, leaving 14 bases between them. This CDR3 region has 15 residues. Germline V gene data show CDR1 as WNHNN and CDR2 as SYGVQD (reference sequence). CDR3 DNA: TGCGCCAGCAGTGAGTGGAGGGGGGGGGCGAATGAGCAGTTCTTC. It specifies CASSEWRGGANEQFF.

The rearrangement links TRBV7-2 to TRBJ2-7, with 9 bases identical to TRBD2. J gave up 2 bases and V 3 bases, and 2 bases lay outside the gene matches. The CDR3 contains 14 residues. CDR1 and CDR2 (germline): SGHTA, FQGNSA. The chain's CDR3 is CASSFPSGAYEQYF. DNA for the CDR3: TGTGCCAGCAGCTTCCCTAGCGGGGCCTACGAGCAGTACTTC.

The chain carries TRBV11-2 and TRBJ2-1; D remains ambiguous. V gave up 7 bases and J gave up 4 bases, with 14 bases separating them. Germline assignment: CDR1 SGHAT and CDR2 FQNNGV. CDR3 size: 14 residues. CDR3 sequence: CASTERSEYNEQFF. As DNA, the CDR3 is TGTGCCAGCACCGAAAGATCGGAGTACAATGAGCAGTTCTTC.

The table lists this clone with a few counts. The chain employs TRBV28 and TRBJ2-1, with TRBD2 identical over 8 bases. The CDR3 runs to 17 residues. Germline CDR1 reads MDHEN; CDR2 reads SYDVKM. The trim removed 4 bases at V and 3 bases at J, leaving 11 bases unmatched. CDR3 region: CASSYGGTSGNYNEQFF. In DNA form, the CDR3 reads TGTGCCAGCAGTTACGGAGGAACTAGCGGAAACTACAATGAGCAGTTCTTC.

The J gene is TRBJ2-1, the V gene TRBV7-3; TRBD2 matches 11 bases. The germline CDR1 and CDR2 sequences are SGHTA and FQGTGA. Trimming took 5 bases from V and 8 from J; bases not matched to a gene: 14. This CDR3 has 17 amino acids. This CDR3 is CASSPYPLAGGAHEQFF. The CDR3 DNA is TGTGCCAGCAGCCCCTACCCCCTAGCGGGAGGTGCCCATGAGCAGTTCTTC. The entire variable domain, with the rest obtained from reference TRBV7-3 and TRBJ2-1, is as follows: GAGVSQTPSNKVTEKGKYVELRCDPISGHTALYWYRQSLGQGPEFLIYFQGTGAADDSGLPNDRFFAVRPEGSVSTLKIQRTERGDSAVYLCASSPYPLAGGAHEQFFGPGTRLTVL.

This clone came up once. The gene calls are TRBV6-6 and TRBJ2-1, with 14 bases matching TRBD2. The CDR3 has 15 residues. Germline-derived CDR1 and CDR2 are MNHNY and SVGAGI (reference sequence). J lost 8 bases, V lost 4 bases, and 4 bases had no gene match. The CDR3 region is CASSSGLAGVHEQFF. The CDR3 nucleotides are TGTGCCAGCAGTTCGGGACTAGCGGGAGTCCATGAGCAGTTCTTC.

The V and J genes are TRBV2 and TRBJ1-2; no clear D. The CDR3 covers 15 residues. V shed 1 base and J shed 2 bases, with 11 bases lying between them. CDR1 and CDR2 from the germline V gene are SNHLY and FYNNEI. The CDR3 nucleotides read TGTGCCAGCAGTGAAGGGCAGGCGGGGAACTATGGCTACACCTTC. The encoded protein is CASSEGQAGNYGYTF.

This chain joins TRBV6-6 and TRBJ2-5; the D gene is possibly TRBD2 (5 bases). From germline, CDR1 is MNHNY and CDR2 SVGAGI (reference sequence). The CDR3 extends over 13 amino acids. The ends were cut back, 1 base at V and 2 bases at J, with 5 bases in the middle. CDR3 protein: CASSYWTQETQYF. The DNA for the CDR3 is TGTGCCAGCAGTTACTGGACTCAAGAGACCCAGTACTTC.

The V and J genes are TRBV30 and TRBJ1-2, with D uncertain. Germline lookup yields CDR1 GTSNPN and CDR2 SVGIG (reference sequence). This CDR3 has 12 residues. V lost 2 bases and J 5 bases, leaving 9 bases between the germline ends. CDR3 DNA: TGTGCCTGGAGTTCTTCAGGATATGGCTACACCTTC. It yields the protein CAWSSSGYGYTF.

The V and J genes are TRBV27 and TRBJ2-2; 8 bases are shared with TRBD1. V gave up 0 bases and J gave up 4 bases; unmatched junction bases: 10. Looked up from germline, CDR1 is MNHEY and CDR2 is SMNVEV (reference sequence). The CDR3 contains 18 residues. Written as DNA, the CDR3 is TGTGCCAGCAGTTTATCAACCTGGGACAGGAGTCGCACCGGGGAGCTGTTTTTT. The encoded protein is CASSLSTWDRSRTGELFF.

J is TRBJ2-2 and V is TRBV29-1; 14 nucleotides match TRBD2. This CDR3 has 15 amino acids. Looked up from germline, CDR1 is SQVTM and CDR2 is ANQGSEA. V lost 4 bases to trimming and J lost 8 bases; unmatched junction nucleotides: 6. The CDR3 sequence is CSVVGLAGVAGELFF. DNA for the CDR3: TGCAGCGTTGTGGGACTAGCGGGGGTTGCTGGGGAGCTGTTTTTT.

The rearrangement links TRBV5-1 to TRBJ2-3, with 10 bases aligning to TRBD2. The germline V gene encodes CDR1 SGHRS and CDR2 YFSETQ. The CDR3 totals 16 residues. V gave up 4 bases and J gave up 6 bases; unmatched junction bases: 11. This chain's CDR3 is CASSGNLAGDVDTQYF. For the CDR3, the DNA is TGCGCCAGCAGCGGAAACCTAGCGGGAGACGTGGATACGCAGTATTTT.

The genes are TRBV18 and TRBJ2-3, with TRBD2 as a possible D gene (5 bases). Germline CDR1 reads KGHSH; CDR2 reads LQKENI. V lost 1 base and J 7 bases, leaving 12 bases between the germline ends. This CDR3 has 14 amino acids. The CDR3 DNA reads TGTGCCAGCTCACCACGCGGGTCCACTCATACGCAGTATTTT. This sequence encodes CASSPRGSTHTQYF.

This clone was seen only once. This chain uses TRBV11-2 with TRBJ2-3; D possibly corresponds to TRBD2 (5 bases). The CDR3 consists of 15 residues. Trimming took off 5 bases at V and 5 bases at J, with 17 bases between the two ends. In germline, CDR1 is SGHAT, CDR2 FQNNGV. In nucleotides, the CDR3 is TGTGCCAGCAGCCCCGGGGTGGGAGAGAGAGATACGCAGTATTTT. It encodes CASSPGVGERDTQYF.

The J gene is TRBJ2-7, the V gene TRBV6-1, with TRBD1 matching 7 bases. CDR1 and CDR2 from the germline V gene are MNHNS and SASEGT. This CDR3 is built from 15 residues. J gave up 3 bases and V 6 bases, and 11 bases lay outside the gene matches. CDR3 in amino acids: CASRLTPGQSYEQYF. In DNA form, the CDR3 reads TGTGCCAGCAGGCTTACCCCGGGACAGAGCTACGAGCAGTACTTC.

V usage is TRBV6-6 and J usage is TRBJ1-2, with D possibly being TRBD1 (6 bases). The CDR3 covers 16 residues. Germline V CDR1 and CDR2: MNHNY, SVGAGI (reference sequence). V dropped 0 bases and J dropped 7 bases, with 18 bases sitting between them. The CDR3 spells CASSYSGQPSYSGYTF. The CDR3 nucleotides are TGTGCCAGCAGTTACTCTGGACAGCCTTCCTATTCTGGCTACACCTTC.

The chain joins TRBV7-3 to TRBJ1-3; possible D gene TRBD1, 6 bases. The V gene's germline CDR1 is SGHTA and CDR2 FQGTGA. The CDR3 has 15 residues. The V end lost 5 bases, the J end lost 4 bases, and 15 bases lay between the germline ends. In DNA, the CDR3 is TGTGCCAGCAGCCCTGGGGGGGCGGAAGGAAACACCATATATTTT. This gives the protein CASSPGGAEGNTIYF.

The chain links TRBV7-9 to TRBJ1-2, with D possibly matching TRBD1 (5 bases). Between the trimmed V and J ends, which lost 4 bases and 4 bases, there was a span of 16 bases. CDR3 length: 15 amino acids. Germline CDR1 and CDR2: SEHNR and FQNEAQ (reference sequence). CDR3: CASSSGVGASYGYTF. The CDR3, as DNA: TGTGCCAGCAGCTCCGGAGTTGGGGCAAGCTATGGCTACACCTTC.

The chain is built from TRBV7-9 and TRBJ2-1; D ambiguous. CDR3 length equals 16 residues. Germline V gene sequence: CDR1 SEHNR, CDR2 FQNEAQ (reference sequence). The germline V and J ends were trimmed by 5 bases and 0 bases, with 14 bases remaining between them. The CDR3: CASSLSAGTSYNEQFF. The CDR3 nucleotides are TGTGCCAGCAGCCTTTCGGCAGGCACCTCCTACAATGAGCAGTTCTTC.

The J gene is TRBJ1-5, the V gene TRBV28; 8 nucleotides line up with TRBD1. J lost 7 bases, V lost 4 bases, and 6 bases had no gene match. The CDR3 has 14 amino acids. CDR1 and CDR2 (germline): MDHEN, SYDVKM. CDR3 nucleotide sequence: TGTGCCAGCAGTTCAGGACAGGGTCCGCAGCCCCAGCATTTT. Translated, it gives CASSSGQGPQPQHF.

V gene TRBV28 combines with J gene TRBJ2-1; 8 bases align to TRBD2. V was clipped by 6 bases and J by 2 bases; unmatched bases: 3. CDR1 and CDR2 (germline): MDHEN, SYDVKM. This CDR3 is 14 amino acids long. Here the CDR3 reads CASRTSEAYNEQFF. The CDR3 DNA is TGTGCCAGCAGGACTAGCGAGGCCTACAATGAGCAGTTCTTC.